A selection of T cell receptor beta chains follows, all from one sample in a study of T cell changes during pregnancy in multiple sclerosis. Produced via immunoSEQ multiplex PCR; TCRdb's table is partial and in-frame only. This table holds around 110,000 clones, 92% found once. Sequencing used peripheral blood, obtained in the third trimester of pregnancy. All receptors derive from a female donor with multiple sclerosis, enrolled in a pregnancy study. Each CDR3 is given without its conserved first and last residue. The order of the fields is D gene, V gene, clone size, J gene, CDR3 protein. The D gene is left open where the match is weak. Where a row states a size, it is once, few, many or the class of an expanded clone; other rows omit it.

TRBD1	TRBV10-3	-	TRBJ2-3	ATTRTGTGDTDTQY
-	TRBV7-9	-	TRBJ2-2	ASSLVGTPNTGELF
-	TRBV30	-	TRBJ1-1	AWAGGGLRAF
TRBD2	TRBV9	-	TRBJ2-3	ASSIGLAATPDTQY
-	TRBV2	-	TRBJ1-1	ASKGGVRGWTEAF
-	TRBV5-4	once	TRBJ2-6	ASSPPPGNQGSGANVLT
-	TRBV5-1	once	TRBJ2-7	ASSLGGRLLLPYEQY
-	TRBV5-1	-	TRBJ2-3	ASSWGERRGTDTQY
TRBD1	TRBV27	-	TRBJ1-6	ASSLWGTGVPLH
-	TRBV5-4	-	TRBJ1-5	ASSYQGNNQPQH
TRBD1	TRBV30	once	TRBJ1-1	AWRDRGPTEAF
-	TRBV28	-	TRBJ2-7	ASKKTRRPSYEQY
TRBD1	TRBV19	-	TRBJ2-7	ASSKGTAYEQY
-	TRBV21-1	-	TRBJ2-4	ASSRTRGLAKNIQY
TRBD1	TRBV7-9	-	TRBJ1-2	ASSLGDSLYGYT
TRBD2	TRBV19	-	TRBJ2-1	ASKQAGGQNEQF
TRBD1	TRBV29-1	few	TRBJ1-1	RLPGTGERAREAF
TRBD1	TRBV19	-	TRBJ2-7	ASRGRTGFYEQY
TRBD1	TRBV6-1	-	TRBJ1-3	ASSAEQGRGNTIY
TRBD1	TRBV27	-	TRBJ1-2	ASRGQVNYGYT
TRBD2	TRBV27	-	TRBJ2-7	ASSFGTIYEQY
TRBD1	TRBV11-2	-	TRBJ2-7	ASSLSGTGDYEQY
TRBD1	TRBV7-8	once	TRBJ1-5	ASSSRGTGNQPQH
TRBD1	TRBV2	-	TRBJ2-1	ASVYSGQGRNEQF
-	TRBV5-6	few	TRBJ2-5	ASSPTRAETQY
TRBD2	TRBV5-1	-	TRBJ2-1	ASSLAGRGGNEQF
-	TRBV15	-	TRBJ1-1	ATSRDYVQGNTEAF
TRBD2	TRBV28	-	TRBJ2-3	ASSSSLAGGDTDTQY
-	TRBV30	-	TRBJ1-3	AWSVTQGNTIY
-	TRBV19	-	TRBJ1-1	ASSPVPHAGAEAF
-	TRBV5-6	-	TRBJ2-6	ASSVQGSGANVLT
-	TRBV27	-	TRBJ1-2	ASRWTSLTDYGYT